This T cell receptor beta chain was retrieved from a study of shared clonotypes between healthy human individuals. In this sample, this clone turned up once. V dropped 6 bases and J dropped 4; count of bases not matched to a gene: 15. The CDR3 spans 16 residues. Germline values: CDR1 SQVTM, CDR2 ANQGSEA. Here immunoSEQ multiplex PCR was the method, and the copy in TCRdb shows in-frame clones only, minus some. The table lists 1,400,000 or so clones, approximately 98.5% of them singletons. The sequence was collected from a man aged 25 to 40 in good health. J is TRBJ2-1 and V is TRBV29-1; 7 bases map to TRBD2. The source material was naive CD4+ T cells sorted from blood. As to subset: CD45RA+ positively selected. The CDR3 DNA sequence: TGCAGCGTCGCACCCCGGGTTGCGGGAGCGTACAATGAGCAGTTCTTC. It translates to CSVAPRVAGAYNEQFF.